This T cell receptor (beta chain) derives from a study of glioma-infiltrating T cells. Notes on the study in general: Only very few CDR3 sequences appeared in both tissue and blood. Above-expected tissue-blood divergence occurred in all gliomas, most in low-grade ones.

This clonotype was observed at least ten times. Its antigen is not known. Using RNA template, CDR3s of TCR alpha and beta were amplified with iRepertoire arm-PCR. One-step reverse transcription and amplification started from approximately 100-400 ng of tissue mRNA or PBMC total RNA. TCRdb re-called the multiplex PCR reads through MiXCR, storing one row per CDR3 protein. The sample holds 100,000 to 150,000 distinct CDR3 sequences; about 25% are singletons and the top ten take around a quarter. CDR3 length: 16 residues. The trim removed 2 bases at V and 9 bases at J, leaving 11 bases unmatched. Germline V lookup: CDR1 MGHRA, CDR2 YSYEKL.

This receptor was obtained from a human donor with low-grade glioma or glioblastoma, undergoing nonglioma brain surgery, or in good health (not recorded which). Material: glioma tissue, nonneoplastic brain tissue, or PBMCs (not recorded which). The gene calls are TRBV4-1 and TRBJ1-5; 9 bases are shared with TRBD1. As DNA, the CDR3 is TGCGCCAGCAGCCAATCGACAGGGGGTGACTACAGGCCCCAGCATTTT. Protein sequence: CASSQSTGGDYRPQHF.